Listed below are T cell receptor beta chains from one sample, sequenced in a study of post-analysis software for immune sequencing data. One entry per CDR3 protein results from TCRdb running MiXCR on the PCR reads. The sample holds a few hundred thousand distinct CDR3 sequences, roughly 45% seen once. Specimen: blood. The receptors originated from a girl between 5 and 17 years old with multiple sclerosis. Each CDR3 is given with its conserved first and last residue. A D gene is named only where the DNA matches it firmly. Size values are once, few and many counts, or a class for expanded clones, and some rows have none.

abundance	v_gene	d_gene	j_gene	CDR3aa	CDR3nt
few	TRBV29-1	.	TRBJ2-7	CSVGGWGTYEQYF	TGCAGCGTTGGGGGATGGGGTACCTACGAGCAGTACTTC
.	TRBV4-3	.	TRBJ2-5	CASSQDRSTRETQYF	TGCGCCAGCAGCCAAGATAGAAGCACTAGGGAGACCCAGTACTTC
.	TRBV7-3	.	TRBJ2-1	CASSLKFENEQFF	TGTGCCAGCAGCTTAAAGTTTGAGAATGAGCAGTTCTTC
.	TRBV7-2	.	TRBJ2-7	CASSQGAQVSYEQYF	TGTGCCAGCAGCCAAGGGGCGCAAGTCTCCTACGAGCAGTACTTC
few	TRBV15	.	TRBJ2-7	CATSRDGAYEQYF	TGTGCCACCAGCAGAGATGGAGCCTACGAGCAGTACTTC
few	TRBV20-1	TRBD2	TRBJ2-7	CSARRLAEKTYEQYF	TGCAGTGCTAGAAGACTAGCGGAGAAGACCTACGAGCAGTACTTC
.	TRBV6-6	.	TRBJ2-6	CASSYSGFSGANVLTF	TGTGCCAGCAGTTACTCCGGCTTCTCTGGGGCCAACGTCCTGACTTTC
.	TRBV20-1	.	TRBJ2-4	CSAPSGVRGETRYF	TGTAGTGCCCCTTCGGGGGTACGGGGAGAGACCCGGTACTTC
.	TRBV7-2	TRBD2	TRBJ2-1	CASRDNSGRAMDEQFF	TGTGCCAGCAGGGATAATAGCGGGAGGGCCATGGATGAGCAGTTCTTC
.	TRBV20-1	TRBD2	TRBJ2-1	CSGTVASGSREQFF	TGCAGTGGTACCGTGGCTAGCGGGAGCAGGGAGCAGTTCTTC
.	TRBV27	.	TRBJ2-1	CASAYNEQFF	TGTGCCAGCGCTTACAATGAGCAGTTCTTC
few	TRBV28	TRBD2	TRBJ2-1	CASRFGLAGVNEQFF	TGTGCCAGCCGCTTCGGACTAGCGGGAGTGAATGAGCAGTTCTTC
.	TRBV4-1	.	TRBJ2-7	CASSQERGTYEQYF	TGCGCCAGCAGCCAAGAGAGGGGAACCTACGAGCAGTACTTC
many	TRBV7-2	TRBD1	TRBJ1-2	CASSLADRDGYTF	TGTGCCAGCAGCTTAGCGGACAGGGATGGCTACACCTTC
.	TRBV29-1	.	TRBJ2-5	CSVGTVQETQYF	TGCAGCGTTGGCACAGTCCAAGAGACCCAGTACTTC
.	TRBV29-1	.	TRBJ2-5	CSVGQDSGEQYF	TGCAGCGTGGGGCAGGACTCAGGGGAGCAGTACTTC
.	TRBV12-3/TRBV12-4	TRBD1	TRBJ2-7	CASSLSTGGKFHEQYF	TGTGCCAGCAGTTTATCCACAGGGGGTAAATTCCACGAGCAGTACTTC
few	TRBV25-1	.	TRBJ2-5	CASDGGGRGETQYF	TGTGCCAGCGATGGGGGCGGGAGAGGAGAGACCCAGTACTTC
few	TRBV5-1	TRBD2	TRBJ2-3	CASSRTSATDTQYF	TGCGCCAGCAGCCGGACTAGCGCCACAGATACGCAGTATTTT
few	TRBV12-3/TRBV12-4	.	TRBJ2-4	CASSFPGAANIQYF	TGTGCCAGCAGTTTCCCGGGAGCGGCAAACATTCAGTACTTC
.	TRBV29-1	TRBD2	TRBJ2-7	CSAGGVSYEQYF	TGCAGCGCGGGGGGGGTCTCCTACGAGCAGTACTTC